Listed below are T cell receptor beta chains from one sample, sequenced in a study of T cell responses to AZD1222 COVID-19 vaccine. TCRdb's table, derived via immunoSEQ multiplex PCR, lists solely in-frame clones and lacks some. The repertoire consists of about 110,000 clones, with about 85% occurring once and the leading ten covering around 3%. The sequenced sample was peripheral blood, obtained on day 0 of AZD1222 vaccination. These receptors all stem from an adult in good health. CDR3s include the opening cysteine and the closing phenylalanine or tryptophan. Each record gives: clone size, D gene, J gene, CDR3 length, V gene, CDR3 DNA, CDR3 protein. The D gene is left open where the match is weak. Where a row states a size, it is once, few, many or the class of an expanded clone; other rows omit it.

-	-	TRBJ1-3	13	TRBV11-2	TGTGCCAGCAGCTTAGATAACCGGGACATTGAAAATTTT	CASSLDNRDIENF
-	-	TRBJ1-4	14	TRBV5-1	TGCGCCAGCAGCCTGGAGAGACCGAATGAAAAACTGTTTTTT	CASSLERPNEKLFF
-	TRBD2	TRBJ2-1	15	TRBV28	TGTGCCAGCAGGACGCCCGGCGGGAGGCGGAATGAGCAGTTCTTC	CASRTPGGRRNEQFF
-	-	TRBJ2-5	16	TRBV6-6	TGTGCCAGCAGTTACCCCGGACAAGGAGGAGGAGAGACCCAGTACTTC	CASSYPGQGGGETQYF
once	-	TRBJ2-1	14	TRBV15	TGTGCCACCAGCGGACTAACTTCCTACAATGAGCAGTTCTTC	CATSGLTSYNEQFF
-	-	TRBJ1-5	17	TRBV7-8	TGTGCCAGCAGCTCCCCAGGAGAGACTTATAGCAATCAGCCCCAGCATTTT	CASSSPGETYSNQPQHF
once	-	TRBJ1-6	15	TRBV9	TGTGCCAGCAGCGTAGTAGGCTCCTATAATTCACCCCTCCACTTT	CASSVVGSYNSPLHF
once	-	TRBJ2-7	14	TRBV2	TGTGCCAGCAGTGATGGTAGATTCCGGTACGAGCAGTACTTC	CASSDGRFRYEQYF
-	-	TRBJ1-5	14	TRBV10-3	TGTGCCATCAGTGAGGCTGGGGGGGATCAGCCCCAGCATTTT	CAISEAGGDQPQHF
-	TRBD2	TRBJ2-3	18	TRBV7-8	TGTGCCAGCAGCCGAGGACTAGCGGGGGCCAGAGGCACAGATACGCAGTATTTT	CASSRGLAGARGTDTQYF
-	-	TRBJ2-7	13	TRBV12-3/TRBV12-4	TGTGCCAGCAGCCCTCTTGCCTCCTACGAGCAGTACTTC	CASSPLASYEQYF
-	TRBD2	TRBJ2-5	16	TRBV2	TGTGCCAGCAGTGAAAGGAACGGGAGGTCCCGGGAGACCCAGTACTTC	CASSERNGRSRETQYF
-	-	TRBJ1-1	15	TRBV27	TGTGCCAGCAGTTCACTCACCCTCGGAGGCACTGAAGCTTTCTTT	CASSSLTLGGTEAFF
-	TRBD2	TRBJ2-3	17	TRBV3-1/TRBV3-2	TGTGCCAGCAGCCAAACAGCGGGGGGCCCTAGCACAGATACGCAGTATTTT	CASSQTAGGPSTDTQYF
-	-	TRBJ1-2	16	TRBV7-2	TGTGCCAGCAGCGGCAGGGGCTCCTTTCCTAACTATGGCTACACCTTC	CASSGRGSFPNYGYTF
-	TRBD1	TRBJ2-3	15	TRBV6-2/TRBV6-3	TGTGCCAGCAGTCCCCCCGGACAGGTCACAGATACGCAGTATTTT	CASSPPGQVTDTQYF
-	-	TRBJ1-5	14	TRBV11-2	TGTGCCAGCAGCTTAGATTTGGGGAATCAGCCCCAGCATTTT	CASSLDLGNQPQHF
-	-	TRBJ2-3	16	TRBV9	TGTGCCAGCAGCGTCCCAGGGGGGGTTAGCACAGATACGCAGTATTTT	CASSVPGGVSTDTQYF
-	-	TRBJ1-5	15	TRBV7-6	TGTGCCAGCAGCTTATCGGGCGCGGGGAATCAGCCCCAGCATTTT	CASSLSGAGNQPQHF
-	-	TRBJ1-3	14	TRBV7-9	TGTGCCAGCAGCTTAGGGGGAACTGGAAACACCATATATTTT	CASSLGGTGNTIYF
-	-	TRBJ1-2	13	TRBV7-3	TGTGCCAGCAGCTGGGGGCAGGAAAGCGGCTACACCTTC	CASSWGQESGYTF
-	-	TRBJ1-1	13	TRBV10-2	TGCGCCAGCAGGCTGGCCCTTGACACTGAAGCTTTCTTT	CASRLALDTEAFF
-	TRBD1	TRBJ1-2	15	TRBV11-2	TGTGCCAGCAGCTTAGAGGACAGGGTTAACTATGGCTACACCTTC	CASSLEDRVNYGYTF
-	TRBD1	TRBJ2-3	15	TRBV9	TGTGCCAGCAGCCCCCAACAGGGGGGCGGCGATACGCAGTATTTT	CASSPQQGGGDTQYF
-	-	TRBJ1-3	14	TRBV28	TGTGCCAGCAGTCCTCGCCAGGGTGGAAACACCATATATTTT	CASSPRQGGNTIYF
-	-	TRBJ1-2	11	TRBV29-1	TGCAGCGTTAACACTAACTATGGCTACACCTTC	CSVNTNYGYTF
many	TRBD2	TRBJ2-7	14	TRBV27	TGTGCCAGCAGCCTTAGCGGGGCCCAATCCGAGCAGTACTTC	CASSLSGAQSEQYF
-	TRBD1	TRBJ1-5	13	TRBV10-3	TGTGCCATCAGCACAGGGGTGGATCAGCCCCAGCATTTT	CAISTGVDQPQHF
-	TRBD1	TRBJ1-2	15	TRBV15	TGTGCCACCACCGAGGATGGGACAGGGCTGAATGGCTACACCTTC	CATTEDGTGLNGYTF
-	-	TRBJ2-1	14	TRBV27	TGTGCCAGCAGGAAAGACAGGTGGTGGAATGAGCAGTTCTTC	CASRKDRWWNEQFF
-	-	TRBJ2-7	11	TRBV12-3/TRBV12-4	TGTGCCAGCAGTTCAAGGTGGGAGCAGTACTTC	CASSSRWEQYF
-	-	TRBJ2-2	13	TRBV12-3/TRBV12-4	TGTGCCAGCAGCCTCAAGTCCACCGGGGAGCTGTTTTTT	CASSLKSTGELFF
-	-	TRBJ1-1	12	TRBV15	TGTGCCACCAGCAGGAAGGGCTCTGAAGCTTTCTTT	CATSRKGSEAFF
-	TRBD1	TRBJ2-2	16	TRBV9	TGTGCCAGCAGCGTAGACAGGGGATCCAACACCGGGGAGCTGTTTTTT	CASSVDRGSNTGELFF
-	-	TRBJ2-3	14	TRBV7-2	TGTGCCAGCAGCTTAAACCTACGCACAGATACGCAGTATTTT	CASSLNLRTDTQYF
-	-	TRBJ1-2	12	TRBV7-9	TGTGCCAGCAGCTTTGTGGACTATGGCTACACCTTC	CASSFVDYGYTF
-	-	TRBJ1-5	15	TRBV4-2	TGTGCCAGCAGCCAAGGTAATCAGGGGATTCAGCCCCAGCATTTT	CASSQGNQGIQPQHF
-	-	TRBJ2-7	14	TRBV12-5	TGTGCTAGTGGTTTGGTACTTGGGATGGACGAGCAGTACTTC	CASGLVLGMDEQYF
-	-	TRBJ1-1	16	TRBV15	TGTGCCACCAGCAGAGAACAGACCGGGAGTAACACTGAAGCTTTCTTT	CATSREQTGSNTEAFF
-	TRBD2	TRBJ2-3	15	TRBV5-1	TGCGCCAGCAGCCGCGGGACTAGCGGCACAGATACGCAGTATTTT	CASSRGTSGTDTQYF